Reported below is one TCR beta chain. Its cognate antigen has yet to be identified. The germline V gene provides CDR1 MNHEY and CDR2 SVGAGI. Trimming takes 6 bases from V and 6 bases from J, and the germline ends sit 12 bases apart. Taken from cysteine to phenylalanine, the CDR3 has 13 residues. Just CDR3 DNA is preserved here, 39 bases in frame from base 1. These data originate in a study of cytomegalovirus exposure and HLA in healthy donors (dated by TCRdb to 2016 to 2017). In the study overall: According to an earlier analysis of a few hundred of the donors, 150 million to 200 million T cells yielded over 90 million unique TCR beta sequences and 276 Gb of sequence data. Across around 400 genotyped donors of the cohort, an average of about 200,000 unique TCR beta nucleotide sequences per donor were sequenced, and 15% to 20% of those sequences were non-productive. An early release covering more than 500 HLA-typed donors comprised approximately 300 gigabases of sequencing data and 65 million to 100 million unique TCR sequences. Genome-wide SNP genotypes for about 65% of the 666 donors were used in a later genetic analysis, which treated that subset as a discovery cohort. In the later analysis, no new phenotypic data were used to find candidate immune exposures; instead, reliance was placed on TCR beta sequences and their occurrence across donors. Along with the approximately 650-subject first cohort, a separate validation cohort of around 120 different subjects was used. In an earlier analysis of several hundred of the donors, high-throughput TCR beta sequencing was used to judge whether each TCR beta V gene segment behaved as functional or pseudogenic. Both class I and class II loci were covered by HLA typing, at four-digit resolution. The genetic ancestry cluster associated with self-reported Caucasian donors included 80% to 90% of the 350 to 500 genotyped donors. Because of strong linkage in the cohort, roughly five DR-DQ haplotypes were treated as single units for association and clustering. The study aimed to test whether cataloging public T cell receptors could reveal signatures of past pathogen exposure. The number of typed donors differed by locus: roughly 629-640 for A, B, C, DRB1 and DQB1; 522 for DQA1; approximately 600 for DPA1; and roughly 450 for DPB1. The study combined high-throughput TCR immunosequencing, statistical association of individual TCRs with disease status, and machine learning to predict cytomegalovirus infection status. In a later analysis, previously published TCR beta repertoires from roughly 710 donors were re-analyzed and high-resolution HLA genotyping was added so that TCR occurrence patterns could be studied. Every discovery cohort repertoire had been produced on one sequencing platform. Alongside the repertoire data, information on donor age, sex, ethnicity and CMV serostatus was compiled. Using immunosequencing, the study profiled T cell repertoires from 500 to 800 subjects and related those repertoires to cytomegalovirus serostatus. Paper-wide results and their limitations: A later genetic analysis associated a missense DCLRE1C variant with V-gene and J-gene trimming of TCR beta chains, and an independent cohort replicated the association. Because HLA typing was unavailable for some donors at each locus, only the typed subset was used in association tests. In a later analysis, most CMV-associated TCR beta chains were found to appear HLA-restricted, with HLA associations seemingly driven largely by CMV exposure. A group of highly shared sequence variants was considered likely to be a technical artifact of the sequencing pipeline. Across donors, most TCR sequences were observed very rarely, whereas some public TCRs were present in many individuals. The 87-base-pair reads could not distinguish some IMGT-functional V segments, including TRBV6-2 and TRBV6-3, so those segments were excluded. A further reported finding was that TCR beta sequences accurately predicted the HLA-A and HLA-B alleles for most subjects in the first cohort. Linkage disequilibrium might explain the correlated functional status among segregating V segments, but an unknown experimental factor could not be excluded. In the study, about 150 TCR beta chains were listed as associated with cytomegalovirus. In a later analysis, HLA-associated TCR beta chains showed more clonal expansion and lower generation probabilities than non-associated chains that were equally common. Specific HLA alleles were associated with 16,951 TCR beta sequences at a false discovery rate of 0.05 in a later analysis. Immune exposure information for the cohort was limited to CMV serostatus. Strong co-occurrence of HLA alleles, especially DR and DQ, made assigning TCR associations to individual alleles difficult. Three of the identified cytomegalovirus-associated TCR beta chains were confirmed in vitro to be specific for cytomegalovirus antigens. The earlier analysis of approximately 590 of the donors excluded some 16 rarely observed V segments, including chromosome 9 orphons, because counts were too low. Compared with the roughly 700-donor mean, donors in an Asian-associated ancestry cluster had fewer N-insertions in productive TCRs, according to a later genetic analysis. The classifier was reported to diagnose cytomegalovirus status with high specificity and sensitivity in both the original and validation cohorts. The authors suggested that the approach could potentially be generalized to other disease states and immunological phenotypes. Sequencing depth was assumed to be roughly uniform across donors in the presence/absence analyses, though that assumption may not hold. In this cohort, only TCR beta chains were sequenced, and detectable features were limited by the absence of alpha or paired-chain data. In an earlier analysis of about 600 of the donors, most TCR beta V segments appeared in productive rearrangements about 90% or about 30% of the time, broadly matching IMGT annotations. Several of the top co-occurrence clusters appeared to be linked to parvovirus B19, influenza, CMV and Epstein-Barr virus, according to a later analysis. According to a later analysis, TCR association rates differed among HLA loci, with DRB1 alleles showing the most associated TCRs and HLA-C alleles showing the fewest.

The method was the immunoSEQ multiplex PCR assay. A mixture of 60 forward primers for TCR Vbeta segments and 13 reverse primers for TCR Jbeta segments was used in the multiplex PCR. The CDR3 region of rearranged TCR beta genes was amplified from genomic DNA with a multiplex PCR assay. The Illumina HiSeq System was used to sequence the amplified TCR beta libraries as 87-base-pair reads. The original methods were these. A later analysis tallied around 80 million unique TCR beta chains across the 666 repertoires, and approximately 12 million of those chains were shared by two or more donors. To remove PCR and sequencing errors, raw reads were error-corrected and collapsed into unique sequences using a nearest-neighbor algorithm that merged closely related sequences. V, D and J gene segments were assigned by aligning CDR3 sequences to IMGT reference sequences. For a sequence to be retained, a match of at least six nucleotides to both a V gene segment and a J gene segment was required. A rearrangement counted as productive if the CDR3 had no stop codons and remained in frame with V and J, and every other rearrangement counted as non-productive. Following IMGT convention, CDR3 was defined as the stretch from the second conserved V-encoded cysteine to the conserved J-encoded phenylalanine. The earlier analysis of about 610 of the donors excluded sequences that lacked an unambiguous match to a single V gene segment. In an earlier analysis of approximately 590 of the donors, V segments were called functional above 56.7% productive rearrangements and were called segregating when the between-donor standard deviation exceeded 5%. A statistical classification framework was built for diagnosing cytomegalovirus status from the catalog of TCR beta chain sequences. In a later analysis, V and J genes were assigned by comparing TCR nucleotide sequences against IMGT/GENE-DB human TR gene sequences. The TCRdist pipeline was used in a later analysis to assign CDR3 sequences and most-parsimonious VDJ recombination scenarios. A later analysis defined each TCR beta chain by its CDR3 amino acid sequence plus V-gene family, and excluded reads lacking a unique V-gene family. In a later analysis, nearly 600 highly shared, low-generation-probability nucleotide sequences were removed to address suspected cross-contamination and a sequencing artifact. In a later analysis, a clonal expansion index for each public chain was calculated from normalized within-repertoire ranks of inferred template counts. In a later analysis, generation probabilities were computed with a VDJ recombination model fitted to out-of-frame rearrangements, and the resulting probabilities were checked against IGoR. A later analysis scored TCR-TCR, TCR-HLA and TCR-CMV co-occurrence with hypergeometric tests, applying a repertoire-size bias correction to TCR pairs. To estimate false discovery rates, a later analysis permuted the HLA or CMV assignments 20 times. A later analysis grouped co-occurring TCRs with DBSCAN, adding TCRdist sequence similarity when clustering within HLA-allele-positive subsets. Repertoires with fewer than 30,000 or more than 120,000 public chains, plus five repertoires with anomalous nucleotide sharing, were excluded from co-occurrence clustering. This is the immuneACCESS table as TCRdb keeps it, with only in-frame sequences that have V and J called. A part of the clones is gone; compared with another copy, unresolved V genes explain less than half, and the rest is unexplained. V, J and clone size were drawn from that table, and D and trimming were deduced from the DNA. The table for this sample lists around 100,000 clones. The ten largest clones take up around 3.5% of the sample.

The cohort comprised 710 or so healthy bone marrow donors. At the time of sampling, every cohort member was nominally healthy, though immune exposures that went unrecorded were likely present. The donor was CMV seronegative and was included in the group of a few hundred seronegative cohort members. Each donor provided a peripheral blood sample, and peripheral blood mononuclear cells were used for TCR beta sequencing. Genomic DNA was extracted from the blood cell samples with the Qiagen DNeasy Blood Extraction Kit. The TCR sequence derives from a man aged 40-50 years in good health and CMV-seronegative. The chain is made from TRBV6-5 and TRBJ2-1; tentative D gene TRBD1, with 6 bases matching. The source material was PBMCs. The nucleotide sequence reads TGTGCCAGCAGGATTATACAGGGCAATGAGCAGTTCTTC. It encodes CASRIIQGNEQFF.